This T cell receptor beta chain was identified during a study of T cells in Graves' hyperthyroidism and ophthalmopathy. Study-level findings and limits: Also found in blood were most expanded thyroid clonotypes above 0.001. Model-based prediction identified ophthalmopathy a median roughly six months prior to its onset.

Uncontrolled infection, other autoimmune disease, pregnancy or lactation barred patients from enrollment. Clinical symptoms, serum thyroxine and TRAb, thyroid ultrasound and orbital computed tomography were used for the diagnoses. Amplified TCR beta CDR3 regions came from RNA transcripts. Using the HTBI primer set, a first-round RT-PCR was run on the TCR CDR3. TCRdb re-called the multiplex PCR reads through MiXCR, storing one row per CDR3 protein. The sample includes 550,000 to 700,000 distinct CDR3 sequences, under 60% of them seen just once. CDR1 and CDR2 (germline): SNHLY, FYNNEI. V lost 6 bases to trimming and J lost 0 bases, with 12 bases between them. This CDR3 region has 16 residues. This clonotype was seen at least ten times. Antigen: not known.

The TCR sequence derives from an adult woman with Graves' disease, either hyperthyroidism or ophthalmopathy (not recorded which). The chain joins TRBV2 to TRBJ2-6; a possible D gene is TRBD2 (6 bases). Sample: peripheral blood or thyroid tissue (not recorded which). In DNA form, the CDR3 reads TGTGCCAGCAGGGGGACTGATCCCTCTGGGGCCAACGTCCTGACTTTC. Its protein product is CASRGTDPSGANVLTF.